Each of the 8 T cell receptor beta chains below was sequenced from the same sample in a study of blood T cell repertoires in COVID-19. Here immunoSEQ multiplex PCR was the method, and the copy in TCRdb shows in-frame clones only, minus some. The sample has roughly 110,000 clones; 88% are singletons. Specimen: peripheral blood. Source of these receptors: a man aged 50-59 years with active or convalescent COVID-19.

This chain links TRBV7-9 with TRBJ1-5; D uncertain. Germline assignment: CDR1 SEHNR and CDR2 FQNEAQ (reference sequence). The CDR3 has 13 amino acids. V lost 1 base and J lost 7, with 8 bases in between. The CDR3, as DNA: TGTGCCAGCAGCTTAGTTTCGGGGCAGCCCCAGCATTTT. This codes for CASSLVSGQPQHF.

This clone came up once. The chain links TRBV10-3 to TRBJ2-1, with 10 bases fitting TRBD2. This CDR3 is built from 14 residues. Germline loops: CDR1 ENHRY, CDR2 SYGVKD. J gave up 6 bases and V 6 bases, and 5 bases lay outside the gene matches. CDR3 loop: CAISLAGEGNEQFF. CDR3 nucleotide sequence: TGTGCCATCAGCCTAGCGGGAGAAGGCAATGAGCAGTTCTTC.

The gene calls are TRBV2 and TRBJ2-3; no reliable D call. There are 13 residues in the CDR3. From germline, CDR1 is SNHLY and CDR2 FYNNEI. Trimming removed 6 bases from V and 4 bases from J, with 11 bases in between. In nucleotides, the CDR3 is TGTGCCAGCAGCGATGTAGAGGCAGATACGCAGTATTTT. Amino acid sequence: CASSDVEADTQYF.

CDR3 bases: TGCGCCAGCAGCCAAGATAGGGGGGTCCACAGGGGAGACGAGCAGTACTTC. This encodes CASSQDRGVHRGDEQYF. J is TRBJ2-7 and V is TRBV4-3; tentatively, D is TRBD1 (7 bases). Germline CDR1 reads LGHNA; CDR2 reads YSLEER. Trimming took off 0 bases at V and 5 bases at J, with 20 bases between the two ends. The CDR3 runs 17 residues.

In regard to this clone: The sample holds other DNA sequences that translate to the same CDR3. The rearrangement uses TRBV7-2 and TRBJ2-7, with 7 bases matching TRBD2. V lost 1 base, J lost 4 bases, and 4 bases stayed unmatched. Germline lookup yields CDR1 SGHTA and CDR2 FQGNSA. This CDR3 contains 14 residues. CDR3 nucleotide sequence: TGTGCCAGCAGCTTAGTAGGTAGCGGGTACGAGCAGTACTTC. Protein product: CASSLVGSGYEQYF.

The V and J genes are TRBV4-3 and TRBJ2-3; tentative D call: TRBD2 (6 bases). This CDR3 comprises 18 residues. The germline gives CDR1 LGHNA, CDR2 YSLEER. V lost 3 bases to trimming and J lost 4 bases, with 23 bases between them. The chain's CDR3 is CASSHSQGAGLGPDTQYF. The CDR3, as DNA: TGCGCCAGCAGCCATTCCCAAGGGGCGGGATTGGGCCCAGATACGCAGTATTTT.

This chain connects TRBV2 to TRBJ2-2, with 8 bases matching TRBD1. Germline V gene sequence: CDR1 SNHLY, CDR2 FYNNEI. The V and J ends lost 11 bases and 2 bases, in that order; junction bases with no gene match: 7. CDR3 length: 14 amino acids. For the CDR3, the DNA is TGTGCCGGGCGGACAGGGACTAACACCGGGGAGCTGTTTTTT. As protein: CAGRTGTNTGELFF.

The chain has TRBV6-5 and TRBJ2-7, with TRBD1 matching over 7 bases. Per the germline V gene, CDR1 is MNHEY and CDR2 is SVGAGI. Germline trimming cut 5 bases from V and 3 bases from J; bases unmatched to any gene: 7. There are 14 residues in the CDR3. CDR3 in DNA: TGTGCCAGCAGTCTGCCGGGACAGATCTACGAGCAGTACTTC. This gives the protein CASSLPGQIYEQYF.